Many counts were recorded for the clone carrying this T cell receptor (beta chain). Antigen: not known. As it was prepared, the TCRbeta library received unique molecular identifiers. From the PCR reads, TCRdb called clonotypes with MiXCR, one entry per CDR3 protein. The profile shows 900,000 or so distinct CDR3 sequences, less than 20% of them singletons. The data belong to a study of T-cell reconstitution after alpha-beta-depleted transplantation in children. Study results and caveats: T-cell numbers and diversity, one year after transplant, stemmed largely from T cells that were newly produced.

The germline gives CDR1 SGHNT, CDR2 YENEEA. The CDR3 covers 16 residues. The J segment lost 4 bases and the V segment lost 1 base, leaving 5 bases of the junction unmatched. The receptor's source is a male patient younger than 18 who had a stem cell transplant for acute lymphoblastic leukemia, so the T cells may come from the graft donor. This sequence joins TRBV11-3 and TRBJ2-2; 8 bases are shared with TRBD2. Sample: PBMCs, mostly from graft donor cells, taken 360 days after TCRalphabeta/CD19-depleted stem cell transplant. The CDR3, as DNA: TGTGCCAGCAGCTTAGGAGCGGGAGCGGGCACCGGGGAGCTGTTTTTT. Protein: CASSLGAGAGTGELFF.